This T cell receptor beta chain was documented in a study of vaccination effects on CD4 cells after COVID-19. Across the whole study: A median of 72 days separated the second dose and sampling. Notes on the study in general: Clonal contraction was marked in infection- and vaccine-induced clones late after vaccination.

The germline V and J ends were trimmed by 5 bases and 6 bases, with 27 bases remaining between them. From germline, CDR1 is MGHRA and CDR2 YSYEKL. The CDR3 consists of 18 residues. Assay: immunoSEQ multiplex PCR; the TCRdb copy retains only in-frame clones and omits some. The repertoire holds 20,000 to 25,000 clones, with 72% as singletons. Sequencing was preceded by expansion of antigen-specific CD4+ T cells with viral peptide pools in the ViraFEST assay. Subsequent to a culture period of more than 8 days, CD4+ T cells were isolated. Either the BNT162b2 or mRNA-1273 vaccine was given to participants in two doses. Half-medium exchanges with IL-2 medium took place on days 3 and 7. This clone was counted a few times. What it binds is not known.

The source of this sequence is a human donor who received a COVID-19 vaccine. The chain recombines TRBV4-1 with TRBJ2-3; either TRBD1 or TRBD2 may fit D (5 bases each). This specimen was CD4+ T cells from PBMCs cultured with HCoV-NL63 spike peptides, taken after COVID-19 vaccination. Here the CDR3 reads CASSAPGRSLVGKDTQYF. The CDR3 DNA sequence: TGCGCCAGCAGCGCTCCGGGACGGTCTCTTGTAGGCAAGGATACGCAGTATTTT.